Below, one T cell receptor (beta chain) is given with its context. The data were taken from a study of blood T cell repertoires in COVID-19. Study in general: Spain, Italy and the United States supplied samples that represented acute and convalescent COVID-19.

This table comes from immunoSEQ multiplex PCR, and its TCRdb copy is limited to in-frame clones, with some not included. The repertoire holds some 90,000 clones, roughly 72% seen once, with roughly 25% in the top ten. Specimen: peripheral blood. This TCR was sampled from a woman aged 55-70 years in a cohort sampled during active or convalescent COVID-19.

The CDR3 bases are TGTGCCAGCAGCTTAGGCCAGGGGGCGGCGTATGGCTACACCTTC. Translated: CASSLGQGAAYGYTF. The rearrangement uses TRBV7-9 and TRBJ1-2, with 8 bases identical to TRBD1. Germline CDR1 reads SEHNR; CDR2 reads FQNEAQ (reference sequence). CDR3 size: 15 residues. V shed 1 base, J shed 5 bases, and the junction held 6 bases outside the gene matches.